One and the same sample provided the 6 T cell receptor beta chains below, sequenced in a study of cytomegalovirus exposure and HLA in healthy donors. The PCR contained 60 Vbeta and 13 Jbeta primers. Assay used: immunoSEQ multiplex PCR; TCRdb lists only in-frame clones, some missing. The sample yields 150,000 to 200,000 clones, 55% to 65% seen once. The sequenced sample consisted of PBMCs. The receptors stem from a man aged 35 to 55 in good health and CMV-seronegative.

The rearrangement uses TRBV7-8 and TRBJ2-3; 8 bases align to TRBD1. The CDR3 extends over 18 amino acids. The trim removed 1 base at V and 4 bases at J, leaving 13 bases unmatched. The germline CDR1 and CDR2 sequences are SGHVS and FQNEAQ. The CDR3 sequence: CASSLGQGAGLIADTQYF. In DNA form, the CDR3 reads TGTGCCAGCAGCTTAGGTCAGGGGGCCGGGCTTATCGCAGATACGCAGTATTTT.

The J gene is TRBJ2-1, the V gene TRBV10-3, with 14 bases lining up with TRBD2. Germline V gives CDR1 ENHRY, CDR2 SYGVKD. The CDR3 loop spans 15 amino acids. The ends lost 5 bases at V and 9 bases at J; junction bases unmatched: 6. CDR3 bases: TGTGCCATCAGTCCCGGGACTAGCGGGAGTTCTGAGCAGTTCTTC. Translated: CAISPGTSGSSEQFF.

This chain connects TRBV11-3 to TRBJ2-7, with D maybe TRBD2 (6 bases). The V gene lost 3 bases and the J gene lost 0 bases, with 6 bases spanning the gap. Germline V lookup: CDR1 SGHNT, CDR2 YENEEA. The CDR3 has 13 residues. This CDR3 reads CASSLEGSYEQYF. For the CDR3, the DNA is TGTGCCAGCAGCTTGGAGGGCTCCTACGAGCAGTACTTC.

This clone came up a few times. The J gene is TRBJ2-5, the V gene TRBV11-2; the match to TRBD2 covers 14 bases. CDR3 length: 16 residues. After removal of 6 bases from V and 0 bases from J, the junction contained 3 bases not matched to a gene. In germline, CDR1 is SGHAT, CDR2 FQNNGV. This CDR3 reads CASRGLAGEYQETQYF. The CDR3 DNA is TGTGCCAGCAGGGGACTAGCGGGGGAGTACCAAGAGACCCAGTACTTC.

The rearrangement uses TRBV19 and TRBJ2-3, with D possibly matching TRBD2 (6 bases). V lost 7 bases, J lost 5 bases, and 13 bases lay in between. The CDR3 length is 13 residues. The germline V gene has CDR1 LNHDA and CDR2 SQIVND (reference sequence). The CDR3 DNA sequence: TGTGCCAGTACCACTAGCTGGGGAGATACGCAGTATTTT. Encoded protein: CASTTSWGDTQYF.

This clone was observed a few times. The rearrangement uses TRBV29-1 and TRBJ1-1; D is ambiguous. V was cut by 4 bases and J by 3 bases, with 3 bases left in between. The CDR3 totals 10 residues. The germline CDR1 and CDR2 sequences are SQVTM and ANQGSEA. CDR3 sequence reads: CSVVDTEAFF. The DNA of the CDR3 is TGCAGCGTTGTCGACACTGAAGCTTTCTTT.